The rows below give T cell receptor beta chains drawn from one sample of a study of T cell changes during pregnancy in multiple sclerosis. Clones were sequenced by immunoSEQ multiplex PCR, and TCRdb holds only the in-frame ones, with some missing. Of 28,000 or so clones in the sample, roughly nine tenths were seen once. The sample consisted of CD4+ T cells from peripheral blood mononuclear cells, taken in the second trimester of pregnancy. These receptors all stem from a female donor with multiple sclerosis, enrolled in a pregnancy study. The CDR3 runs from the conserved cysteine through the conserved F or W. D genes are given only for firm matches. Rows may omit the clone size; those that give it use once, few, many or a size class.

v_call	clone_size	j_call	d_call	cdr3_nt	cdr3_aa
TRBV28	.	TRBJ1-6	.	TGTGCCAGCAGGGGAGGGGGAGGTAGGATCCTAGGGCCCCTCCACTTT	CASRGGGGRILGPLHF
TRBV5-1	.	TRBJ2-5	TRBD1	TGCGCCAGCAGCTTGGGGGACAGGTTGGAGACCCAGTACTTC	CASSLGDRLETQYF
TRBV7-2	.	TRBJ1-2	.	TGTGCCAGCAGCTTATCATTCACTAACTATGGCTACACCTTC	CASSLSFTNYGYTF
TRBV2	.	TRBJ2-1	TRBD2	TGTGCCAGCGGGGGGGACTTTAACAATGAGCAGTTCTTC	CASGGDFNNEQFF
TRBV14	.	TRBJ2-7	TRBD1	TGTGCCAGCAGCCGTGACAGGGGGAGTTCCTACGAGCAGTACTTC	CASSRDRGSSYEQYF
TRBV13	.	TRBJ1-1	TRBD1	TGTGCCAGCAGCTCGGGGGGGGGACAGGGAGGGTTATCTTTCTTT	CASSSGGGQGGLSFF
TRBV2	.	TRBJ2-5	.	TGTGCCAGCAGTGAAGGGGCACCGGGACACGTAGAAGAGACCCAGTACTTC	CASSEGAPGHVEETQYF
TRBV7-9	.	TRBJ2-1	.	TGTGCCAGCAGCCCCGGAGGGTCCCTGTCCTACAATGAGCAGTTCTTC	CASSPGGSLSYNEQFF
TRBV9	.	TRBJ1-1	.	TGTGCCAGCAGCGTAAGTCTGGAGACTGCAGCTTTCTTT	CASSVSLETAAFF
TRBV5-5	.	TRBJ1-1	.	TGTGCCAGCAGCTTGGCAGGGCAAACTGAAGCTTTCTTT	CASSLAGQTEAFF
TRBV23-1	.	TRBJ1-6	.	TGCGCCAGTCCTCGGGAGAAAAATCTAAATTCACCCCTCCACTTT	CASPREKNLNSPLHF
TRBV5-6	.	TRBJ1-6	.	TGTGCCAGCAGCTCACCCAGGTTTAGTTCACCCCTCCACTTT	CASSSPRFSSPLHF
TRBV5-5	.	TRBJ1-1	.	TGTGCCAGCAGCTTCGCAGGACTTTCGGGGACTGAAGCTTTCTTT	CASSFAGLSGTEAFF
TRBV4-1	few	TRBJ2-5	TRBD2	TGCGCCAGCAGCCAAGAGGGGGGAGTAGCGGGGGCGGTGACCCAGTACTTC	CASSQEGGVAGAVTQYF
TRBV11-2	.	TRBJ1-3	.	TGTGCCAGCAGCTTTAGAAGAGGAAACACCATATATTTT	CASSFRRGNTIYF
TRBV5-4	.	TRBJ2-5	TRBD1	TGTGCCAGCAGCGACACCGGGACAGGGGCCCAAGAGACCCAGTACTTC	CASSDTGTGAQETQYF
TRBV7-3	once	TRBJ2-3	.	TGTGCCAGCAGCTTTAGTGAAGATACGCAGTATTTT	CASSFSEDTQYF
TRBV5-6	.	TRBJ2-3	.	TGTGCCAGCAGTCATCAGGGCACAGATACGCAGTATTTT	CASSHQGTDTQYF
TRBV6-6	.	TRBJ1-4	TRBD1	TGTGCCAGCCTTAGGGGGCCGGAGGAAAAACTGTTTTTT	CASLRGPEEKLFF
TRBV18	.	TRBJ2-7	.	TGTGCCAGCTCACCAGTTAACGCAGACTACGAGCAGTACTTC	CASSPVNADYEQYF
TRBV7-9	few	TRBJ1-2	.	TGTGCCACCCTAGGTCCGGAAGGGGTATCGAACTATGGCTACACCTTC	CATLGPEGVSNYGYTF
TRBV2	.	TRBJ2-5	.	TGTGCCAGCAGTACAGGGTCGAGGACCCAGTACTTC	CASSTGSRTQYF
TRBV5-1	.	TRBJ1-2	TRBD1	TGCGCCAGCAGCTCGACAGGGTTTGGTGGCTACACCTTC	CASSSTGFGGYTF
TRBV7-2	.	TRBJ1-1	.	TGTGCCAGCAGCCGCACAGGAGAAGGAAGAGCTTTCTTT	CASSRTGEGRAFF
TRBV5-6	.	TRBJ2-3	.	TGTGCCAGCACCCACTCAGAGGGTGAGACAGATACGCAGTATTTT	CASTHSEGETDTQYF
TRBV6-5	.	TRBJ2-7	TRBD2	TGTGCCAGCAGCTCAAGGGAGGGATACGAGCAGTACTTC	CASSSREGYEQYF
TRBV5-8	.	TRBJ1-1	TRBD1	TGTGCCAGCAGCTTAAGGGGGCTCGGGACTGAAGCTTTCTTT	CASSLRGLGTEAFF
TRBV25-1	.	TRBJ1-1	TRBD1	TGTGCCAGCAGTGACGACAGGGCGGCTTTCTTT	CASSDDRAAFF
TRBV5-4	.	TRBJ2-7	.	TGTGCCAGCAGCTTGGACCAGGGGGGCCCGAGGTACTTC	CASSLDQGGPRYF
TRBV5-1	.	TRBJ2-6	.	TGCGCCAGCAGCTTCAGTGACTCTGGGGCCAACGTCCTGACTTTC	CASSFSDSGANVLTF